Below are 18 T cell receptor beta chains sequenced from a single sample in a study of T cell responses to AZD1222 COVID-19 vaccine. The assay was immunoSEQ multiplex PCR, and TCRdb's table has in-frame clones only and misses some. The profile shows roughly 160,000 clones, about 83% of them singletons. Sequencing used peripheral blood, obtained 28 days after the second AZD1222 dose. All receptors come from an adult who received the AZD1222 COVID-19 vaccine.

The chain links TRBV5-1 to TRBJ2-3; D perhaps matches TRBD2 (7 bases). V shed 0 bases and J shed 2 bases, with 13 bases lying between them. CDR1 and CDR2 from the germline V gene are SGHRS and YFSETQ. The CDR3 has 16 amino acids. The CDR3 protein is CASSLGVGGPTDTQYF. The CDR3 coding sequence is TGCGCCAGCAGCTTGGGGGTCGGGGGGCCCACAGATACGCAGTATTTT.

V and J are TRBV7-9 and TRBJ2-1; 7 nucleotides match TRBD1. Germline V CDR1 and CDR2: SEHNR, FQNEAQ (reference sequence). The CDR3 spans 14 residues. V shed 3 bases and J 7 bases; nucleotides not matched to a gene: 6. The CDR3 reads CASSLTQGENEQFF. In nucleotides, the CDR3 is TGTGCCAGCAGCTTGACTCAGGGGGAAAATGAGCAGTTCTTC.

The rearrangement joins TRBV4-2 to TRBJ1-1; D is unclear. The CDR3 sequence is 16 residues long. CDR1 LGHNA and CDR2 YNFKEQ come from the germline V gene. Trimming took 0 bases from V and 1 from J, leaving 12 bases between them. CDR3 coding DNA: TGTGCCAGCAGCCAAGACCCCTTTTGGGGGAACACTGAAGCTTTCTTT. Protein sequence: CASSQDPFWGNTEAFF.

This clone was counted only a few times. The rearrangement links TRBV4-3 to TRBJ2-7; D tentatively fits TRBD1 or TRBD2 (5 bases each). CDR1 LGHNA and CDR2 YSLEER come from the germline V gene. The CDR3 covers 16 residues. The germline V and J ends were trimmed by 1 base and 0 bases, with 13 bases remaining between them. CDR3 DNA: TGCGCCAGCAGCCAAGTAGTTCGGGGCAGCTCCTACGAGCAGTACTTC. Translation gives CASSQVVRGSSYEQYF.

The V and J genes are TRBV27 and TRBJ1-2, with D maybe TRBD1 (6 bases). Trimming took 2 bases from V and 8 from J, leaving 12 bases between them. The CDR3 runs 13 residues. Germline V CDR1 and CDR2: MNHEY, SMNVEV (reference sequence). DNA for the CDR3: TGTGCCAGCAGTTTAAACAGGGCGGTAGGCTACACCTTC. As protein: CASSLNRAVGYTF.

The rearrangement uses TRBV5-5 and TRBJ1-5, with 7 bases aligning to TRBD1. The J call may not be correct, given that the DNA end is closer to TRBJ2-3. This CDR3 has 15 amino acids. Germline CDR1 reads SGHKS; CDR2 reads YYEKEE (reference sequence). CDR3: CASSLERQGSQPQYF. The CDR3, as DNA: TGTGCCAGCAGCCTGGAACGACAGGGAAGTCAGCCCCAGTATTTT.

The chain links TRBV5-4 to TRBJ2-7, with 9 bases aligning to TRBD2. J lost 7 bases, V lost 4 bases, and 12 bases had no gene match. The CDR3 has 15 amino acids. Germline assignment: CDR1 SGHNT and CDR2 YYREEE (reference sequence). Here the CDR3 DNA reads TGTGCCAGCAGCCAAAGCCAGGGACTAGCTCGGGAGCAGTACTTC. This encodes CASSQSQGLAREQYF.

The rearrangement uses TRBV4-2 and TRBJ2-7; D is perhaps TRBD2 (7 bases). The CDR3 is 16 residues long. V was cut by 3 bases and J by 2 bases, with 17 bases left in between. Germline V gives CDR1 LGHNA, CDR2 YNFKEQ. The CDR3 region has the DNA TGTGCCAGCAGCCAGAGTTTTAGGGGGGGGCCCTACGAGCAGTACTTC. Amino acids: CASSQSFRGGPYEQYF.

The sample holds one count of this clone. This chain joins TRBV19 and TRBJ1-1; perhaps TRBD1 as D (5 bases). Per germline, CDR1 LNHDA and CDR2 SQIVND (reference sequence). V was pared by 1 base and J by 1 base, with 7 bases between. CDR3 length: 14 amino acids. The chain's CDR3 is CASSIVRGNTEAFF. In DNA, the CDR3 is TGTGCCAGTAGTATAGTGAGGGGGAACACTGAAGCTTTCTTT.

The chain carries TRBV5-1 and TRBJ1-2; D is possibly TRBD1 (5 bases). In germline, CDR1 is SGHRS, CDR2 YFSETQ. CDR3 size: 13 residues. With 1 base removed from V and 6 bases from J, the gap between germline ends came to 10 bases. The CDR3 DNA follows: TGCGCCAGCAGCTTGACAGGCTCGGATGGCTACACCTTC. Translation gives CASSLTGSDGYTF.

The chain links TRBV5-1 to TRBJ2-1; 9 bases agree with TRBD2. The CDR3 is 14 amino acids. V shed 2 bases and J 6 bases; nucleotides not matched to a gene: 3. CDR1 is SGHRS and CDR2 is YFSETQ in the germline V gene. The CDR3 protein is CASSFRGGANEQFF. The DNA for the CDR3 is TGCGCCAGCAGCTTCCGCGGGGGGGCCAATGAGCAGTTCTTC.

The chain recombines TRBV4-2 with TRBJ1-4; D possibly corresponds to TRBD1 (6 bases). V was clipped by 1 base and J by 7 bases, with 13 bases between them. Germline CDR1 and CDR2: LGHNA and YNFKEQ. CDR3 size: 15 residues. The CDR3: CASSQGQVTGEKLFF. CDR3 DNA sequence: TGTGCCAGCAGCCAAGGACAGGTCACGGGTGAAAAACTGTTTTTT.

Regarding this clone: Other nucleotide sequences from this sample produce the same CDR3. This sequence joins TRBV12-3 or TRBV12-4 and TRBJ2-1, with TRBD2 matching 7 bases. The length of the CDR3 is 13 residues. V shed 3 bases and J 7 bases; nucleotides not matched to a gene: 3. CDR3 bases: TGTGCCAGCAGTTTCGGCGGGGGAAATGAGCAGTTCTTC. Translation gives CASSFGGGNEQFF.

This chain joins TRBV6-5 and TRBJ2-2; 11 bases are shared with TRBD2. Per germline, CDR1 MNHEY and CDR2 SVGAGI. This CDR3 has 16 amino acids. V dropped 2 bases and J dropped 5; count of bases not matched to a gene: 4. The CDR3 bases are TGTGCCAGCAGTTACGGGGTAGCGGGGGGGACCGGGGAGCTGTTTTTT. This sequence encodes CASSYGVAGGTGELFF.

The chain couples TRBV3-1 (or the pseudogene TRBV3-2) to TRBJ1-1; 8 bases fit TRBD1. Germline V gene data show CDR1 as LGHDT and CDR2 as YNNKEL (reference sequence). J gave up 0 bases and V 2 bases, and 8 bases lay outside the gene matches. This CDR3 has 17 residues. CDR3 sequence: CASSQSTGGTLNTEAFF. The CDR3 DNA is TGTGCCAGCAGCCAATCAACAGGGGGTACCCTGAACACTGAAGCTTTCTTT.

This clone was detected once. This chain links TRBV19 with TRBJ1-5; a possible D gene is TRBD1 (5 bases). This CDR3 spans 14 amino acids. The V end lost 5 bases, the J end lost 6 bases, and 14 bases lay between the germline ends. Germline V CDR1 and CDR2: LNHDA, SQIVND (reference sequence). CDR3 region: CASSSGGSFQPQHF. The CDR3 bases are TGTGCCAGTAGTTCCGGGGGGAGTTTTCAGCCCCAGCATTTT.

The CDR3 region has the DNA TGTGCCAGTAGTATATGGCTGGGCAGGATAGGCACTGAAGCTTTCTTT. Its translation: CASSIWLGRIGTEAFF. V and J are TRBV19 and TRBJ1-1, with D unresolved. V was clipped by 2 bases and J by 4 bases, with 17 bases between them. This CDR3 is built from 16 residues. Germline-derived CDR1 and CDR2 are LNHDA and SQIVND (reference sequence).

This clone was counted only a few times. The chain couples TRBV4-1 to TRBJ2-3; either TRBD1 or TRBD2 may supply D (5 bases each). Germline CDR1 MGHRA, CDR2 YSYEKL. The CDR3 totals 15 residues. Trimming stripped 4 bases from V and 8 bases from J, with 19 bases between. The DNA of the CDR3 is TGCGCCAGCAGCCCGGCCGGGACGATAACGGCTACGCAGTATTTT. The encoded protein is CASSPAGTITATQYF.